Below are 10 T cell receptor beta chains sequenced from a single sample in a study of T cell repertoires in cytomegalovirus infection. TCRdb reprocessed the reads with MiXCR, giving one entry per CDR3 protein. The sample includes roughly 81,000 distinct CDR3 sequences, 3% to 4.5% of them seen just once. The sequencing sample was made of PBMCs. These receptors were taken from a human donor in good health (CMV status not recorded). Some clones in this sample may be carry-over from other donors' samples.

This clonotype was recorded at least ten times. The V call is TRBV18, the J call TRBJ2-1; a possible D gene is TRBD1 (5 bases). CDR3 length: 12 amino acids. Trimming cost V 2 bases and J 8 bases, with 7 bases left between them. Germline assignment: CDR1 KGHSH and CDR2 LQKENI. CDR3 loop: CASSPEGDEQFF. The CDR3 nucleotides read TGTGCCAGCTCACCAGAAGGGGATGAGCAGTTCTTC.

This clonotype was recorded at least ten times. The V gene is TRBV7-2, the J gene TRBJ2-7; unclear D gene. Germline values: CDR1 SGHTA, CDR2 FQGNSA. V was trimmed by 4 bases and J by 3 bases, leaving 4 bases between them. CDR3 length: 11 amino acids. In DNA, the CDR3 is TGTGCCAGCAGCTCATTCTACGAGCAGTACTTC. It translates to CASSSFYEQYF. Complete variable domain (other parts from reference TRBV7-2 and TRBJ2-7): GAGVSQSPSNKVTEKGKDVELRCDPISGHTALYWYRQSLGQGLEFLIYFQGNSAPDKSGLPSDRFSAERTGGSVSTLTIQRTQQEDSAVYLCASSSFYEQYFGPGTRLTVT.

This clonotype was counted many times. This chain joins TRBV6-2 or TRBV6-3 and TRBJ1-5; D not certain. This CDR3 region has 16 residues. Trimming pared 5 bases from V and 2 bases from J, leaving 16 bases between. Per the germline V gene, CDR1 is MNHEY and CDR2 is SVGEGT. The CDR3 DNA sequence: TGTGCCAGCAGTCAATACTCGGGGTGGGGCAATCAGCCCCAGCATTTT. Translated, it gives CASSQYSGWGNQPQHF.

This clonotype was observed many times. The J gene is TRBJ2-7, the V gene TRBV7-9; D unclear. CDR1 SEHNR and CDR2 FQNEAQ come from the germline V gene (reference sequence). V lost 3 bases to trimming and J lost 1 base, with 19 bases between them. The CDR3 loop spans 17 amino acids. CDR3 nucleotides: TGTGCCAGCAGCTTCTCCGGCGCTTCGTTCGAATCCTACGAGCAGTACTTC. Translating gives CASSFSGASFESYEQYF.

This clonotype was seen many times. The rearrangement joins TRBV6-2 or TRBV6-3 to TRBJ2-7; D gene ambiguous. The CDR3 is made up of 14 amino acids. The germline V and J ends were trimmed by 4 bases and 6 bases, with 16 bases remaining between them. CDR1 is MNHEY, CDR2 SVGEGT, per germline. DNA for the CDR3: TGTGCCAGCAGTTTCCCGACGCCCGATCGCGAGCAGTACTTC. It yields the protein CASSFPTPDREQYF.

This clonotype was found many times. This rearrangement joins TRBV2 to TRBJ2-2; no firm D call. The CDR3 extends over 17 amino acids. CDR1 is SNHLY, CDR2 FYNNEI, per germline. V was clipped by 3 bases and J by 6 bases, with 20 bases between them. The CDR3 loop reads CASSENRLQNTPGELFF. CDR3 coding DNA: TGTGCCAGCAGTGAGAATCGACTCCAGAATACCCCCGGGGAGCTGTTTTTT.

This clonotype was seen many times. V is TRBV9 and J is TRBJ2-5; D may correspond to TRBD1 or TRBD2 (5 bases each). The CDR3 runs 13 residues. Germline loops: CDR1 SGDLS, CDR2 YYNGEE. Trimming removed 3 bases from V and 1 base from J, with 7 bases in between. The CDR3 nucleotides read TGTGCCAGCAGCGGGGGGACCCAAGAGACCCAGTACTTC. This translates into CASSGGTQETQYF.

At least ten counts were recorded for this clonotype. The chain is built from TRBV5-4 and TRBJ2-5, with 11 bases identical to TRBD2. In germline, CDR1 is SGHNT, CDR2 YYREEE (reference sequence). V lost 0 bases to trimming and J lost 2 bases; unmatched junction nucleotides: 3. This CDR3 is 16 amino acids long. The CDR3 here is CASSLGLAGQQETQYF. The CDR3 DNA sequence: TGTGCCAGCAGCTTGGGACTAGCGGGGCAACAAGAGACCCAGTACTTC. Looking up the rest from reference TRBV5-4 and TRBJ2-5 gives the full variable domain: ETGVTQSPTHLIKTRGQQVTLRCSSQSGHNTVSWYQQALGQGPQFIFQYYREEENGRGNFPPRFSGLQFPNYSSELNVNALELDDSALYLCASSLGLAGQQETQYFGPGTRLLVL.

This clonotype was found many times. This chain links TRBV7-2 with TRBJ2-5, with D unclear. Trimming removed 1 base from V and 8 bases from J, with 8 bases in between. The V gene's germline CDR1 is SGHTA and CDR2 FQGNSA. The CDR3 sequence is 12 residues long. The CDR3 region has the DNA TGTGCCAGCAGCTTAGTCGGCTCTACCCAGTACTTC. The encoded protein is CASSLVGSTQYF.

Ten or more counts support this clonotype. This chain connects TRBV7-2 to TRBJ1-2; D remains ambiguous. Germline V gene sequence: CDR1 SGHTA, CDR2 FQGNSA. The length of the CDR3 is 13 residues. The germline V and J ends were trimmed by 4 bases and 4 bases, with 10 bases remaining between them. The CDR3 DNA reads as TGTGCCAGCAGCTCTACAGTGGGCTATGGCTACACCTTC. Encoded protein: CASSSTVGYGYTF. The full variable domain, completed using reference TRBV7-2 and TRBJ1-2, is GAGVSQSPSNKVTEKGKDVELRCDPISGHTALYWYRQSLGQGLEFLIYFQGNSAPDKSGLPSDRFSAERTGGSVSTLTIQRTQQEDSAVYLCASSSTVGYGYTFGSGTRLTVV.